This T cell receptor (beta chain) emerged from a study of blood T cell repertoires in COVID-19. Across the whole study: The study drew acute and convalescent COVID-19 samples from the United States, Italy and Spain. PBMCs, B-cell-depleted T cells, or T cells provided the cDNA or gDNA that made up the material.

Germline V CDR1 and CDR2: KGHSH, LQKENI. This CDR3 comprises 14 residues. The V end was cut by 2 bases, the J end by 4 bases, with 10 bases between. Authors' data handling: For nucleated cells, counts were estimated from reference gene primer amplification. Assay: immunoSEQ multiplex PCR; the TCRdb copy retains only in-frame clones and omits some. D and trimming come from the DNA, and the V and J calls and clone size come from that table. The table has about 93,000 clones, almost 80% seen once. The sequence came from a human donor in a cohort sampled during active COVID-19. This rearrangement joins TRBV18 to TRBJ2-3; D is undetermined. The sequenced material came from peripheral blood. The CDR3 loop reads CASSPDIGADTQYF. CDR3 in DNA: TGTGCCAGCTCACCAGACATAGGCGCAGATACGCAGTATTTT.